These T cell receptor beta chains were read from a single sample in a study of beta chain features in type 1 diabetes. TCRdb's table, derived via immunoSEQ multiplex PCR, lists solely in-frame clones and lacks some. The sample holds some 410,000 clones, about 10% seen once. Material: naive CD4+ T cells from blood. All receptors derive from a young woman in good health. CDR3s leave out the opening cysteine and the closing phenylalanine or tryptophan. The order of the fields is J gene, V gene, D gene, clone size, CDR3 protein. A D gene is named only where the DNA matches it firmly. Clone size is given for some rows only: seen once, a few or many times, or a class if the clone is expanded.

J: TRBJ2-5; V: TRBV28; D: NA; size: few; CDR3: ASSIVRETQY
J: TRBJ2-3; V: TRBV19; D: NA; size: few; CDR3: ASSSDINTQY
J: TRBJ2-1; V: TRBV5-1; D: NA; size: NA; CDR3: ARDSSSYNEQF
J: TRBJ1-1; V: TRBV7-3; D: NA; size: few; CDR3: ASSLTLSTEAF
J: TRBJ2-7; V: TRBV7-9; D: TRBD2; size: few; CDR3: ASSPGLAGFSEQY
J: TRBJ1-1; V: TRBV11-3; D: NA; size: NA; CDR3: ASSLVNVNTEAF
J: TRBJ2-1; V: TRBV19; D: NA; size: NA; CDR3: ASSLRTYNEQF
J: TRBJ2-6; V: TRBV7-9; D: NA; size: NA; CDR3: ASPRAGANVLT
J: TRBJ2-5; V: TRBV14; D: NA; size: few; CDR3: ASSQAPETQY
J: TRBJ2-4; V: TRBV2; D: NA; size: NA; CDR3: ASRDSLAKNIQY
J: TRBJ2-3; V: TRBV29-1; D: NA; size: few; CDR3: SVGRVGGADTQY
J: TRBJ1-4; V: TRBV7-9; D: NA; size: few; CDR3: ASTQFGNEKLF
J: TRBJ2-3; V: TRBV7-8; D: NA; size: NA; CDR3: ASSLARGAFTDTQY
J: TRBJ1-2; V: TRBV25-1; D: NA; size: many; CDR3: ASSAQGHGYT
J: TRBJ2-1; V: TRBV7-3; D: NA; size: NA; CDR3: ASSLMGLPSNEQF